The source of this TCR beta chain is a study of Graves' ophthalmopathy and Graves' hyperthyroidism. Scientists amplified the TCR beta CDR3 regions from RNA transcripts. HTBI primers were used in a first-round RT-PCR, which preceded a second-round multiplex PCR. Via MiXCR, TCRdb re-called the multiplex PCR reads, giving one row per CDR3 protein. The sample shows 500,000 to 700,000 distinct CDR3 sequences, 39% of them seen only once. Germline V gives CDR1 SQVTM, CDR2 ANQGSEA. The CDR3 consists of 13 residues. The V segment lost 4 bases and the J segment 5 bases; nucleotides outside the gene matches: 6. This clonotype was detected a few times.

Material for sequencing was peripheral blood or thyroid tissue (not recorded which). This sequence originates from an adult man with Graves' hyperthyroidism. V is TRBV29-1 and J is TRBJ2-5; 8 bases are a match to TRBD2. CDR3 coding DNA: TGCAGCGTTGCGGGAGGGGTTGGGGAGACCCAGTACTTC. Translating gives CSVAGGVGETQYF. Filled out from reference TRBV29-1 and TRBJ2-5, the complete variable domain reads SAVISQKPSRDICQRGTSLTIQCQVDSQVTMMFWYRQQPGQSLTLIATANQGSEATYESGFVIDKFPISRPNLTFSTLTVSNMSPEDSSIYLCSVAGGVGETQYFGPGTRLLVL.